This T cell receptor beta chain is from a study of blood T cell repertoires in COVID-19. At the level of the study: T cells, B-cell-depleted T cells, or PBMCs supplied cDNA or gDNA.

The Seattle patients joined while their infection was active and were tracked longitudinally afterward. Authors' methods: By means of reference gene primer amplification, nucleated cell counts were estimated. The method was immunoSEQ multiplex PCR; TCRdb's version includes in-frame clones alone and lacks a portion of them. The DNA was the basis for D and trimming; V, J and clone size are from that table. The sample lists some 190,000 clones; around 85% were seen once. V was pared by 5 bases and J by 4 bases, with 12 bases of the junction left unmatched. The CDR3 sequence is 16 residues long. The germline V gene encodes CDR1 SGHTA and CDR2 FQGTGA.

V gene TRBV7-3 combines with J gene TRBJ2-7; 9 positions match TRBD1. The receptor was derived from a person aged 65 to 85 with COVID-19, enrolled during active disease. Sequenced: peripheral blood. The DNA for the CDR3 is TGTGCCAGCAGCAAAGGCCCGGGACAGGGAGGGTACGAGCAGTACTTC. This translates into CASSKGPGQGGYEQYF.